This TCR beta chain was profiled in a study of early stage breast cancer tumors. This clone has only a few counts. Sequenced by immunoSEQ multiplex PCR; TCRdb stores in-frame clones only, minus some. The sample contains some 48,000 clones, roughly 83% of which appear only once. This CDR3 region has 17 residues. Germline loops: CDR1 KGHSH, CDR2 LQKENI. The V end lost 1 base, the J end lost 7 bases, and 17 bases lay between the germline ends. This receptor was identified in a person aged 45 to 59 with breast cancer. The chain links TRBV18 to TRBJ1-6; possibly TRBD1 for D (6 bases). Sequencing was done on a sample of blood. CDR3 region: CASSPRGGFLSNSPLHF. CDR3 coding DNA: TGTGCCAGCTCACCACGAGGGGGGTTCCTCTCGAATTCACCCCTCCACTTT.